This passage covers 19 T cell receptor beta chains from one sample sequenced in a study of CD8 T cells in Susac syndrome. After extraction with the RNeasy kit, about 0.45 to 1 ug of the RNA was reverse transcribed using random hexamers. TCRdb passed the immunoSEQ multiplex PCR reads through MiXCR, listing each CDR3 protein once. Here the sample spans some 300,000 distinct CDR3 sequences, over 75% being singletons. The source material was CD8+ T cells from PBMCs. These receptors were collected from a human donor with multiple sclerosis.

V and J are TRBV28 and TRBJ1-1, with D hard to call. CDR3 length equals 13 residues. The V gene's germline CDR1 is MDHEN and CDR2 SYDVKM. V was clipped by 2 bases and J by 5 bases, with 9 bases between them. The CDR3 loop is CASSLIERTEAFF. CDR3 nucleotides: TGTGCCAGCAGTTTAATTGAAAGGACTGAAGCTTTCTTT. Using reference TRBV28 and TRBJ1-1 for the parts outside the CDR3, the full variable domain is DVKVTQSSRYLVKRTGEKVFLECVQDMDHENMFWYRQDPGLGLRLIYFSYDVKMKEKGDIPEGYSVSREKKERFSLILESASTNQTSMYLCASSLIERTEAFFGQGTRLTVV.

CDR3 bases: TGTGCCAGCAGCTTAGAACTTAATGAAAAACTGTTTTTT. Translation: CASSLELNEKLFF. This chain links TRBV7-9 with TRBJ1-4; D gene uncertain. The length of the CDR3 is 13 residues. Germline values: CDR1 SEHNR, CDR2 FQNEAQ (reference sequence). Trimming shortened V by 1 base and J by 4 bases, and 4 bases separated the two germline ends.

The gene calls are TRBV20-1 and TRBJ1-5; TRBD1 agrees at 7 bases. V shed 6 bases and J 5 bases; nucleotides not matched to a gene: 13. Looked up from germline, CDR1 is DFQATT and CDR2 is SNEGSKA (reference sequence). The CDR3 is made up of 15 amino acids. CDR3 loop: CSAKRGQAAYQPQHF. Written as DNA, the CDR3 is TGCAGTGCCAAGAGGGGGCAGGCCGCGTATCAGCCCCAGCATTTT.

The chain carries TRBV6-1 and TRBJ2-7; no firm D call. This CDR3 is built from 14 residues. In germline, CDR1 is MNHNS, CDR2 SASEGT. The V end was cut by 1 base, the J end by 0 bases, with 7 bases between. The CDR3: CASSEVFPSYEQYF. CDR3 bases: TGTGCCAGCAGTGAAGTATTTCCCTCCTACGAGCAGTACTTC.

This chain links TRBV29-1 with TRBJ2-1; D is unclear. With 4 bases removed from V and 9 bases from J, the gap between germline ends came to 7 bases. The germline CDR1 and CDR2 sequences are SQVTM and ANQGSEA. The CDR3 sequence is 10 residues long. The CDR3 sequence is CSVAEGEQFF. CDR3 sequence (DNA): TGCAGCGTTGCAGAAGGTGAGCAGTTCTTC.

This chain links TRBV6-2 or TRBV6-3 with TRBJ2-1; tentatively, D is TRBD1 or TRBD2 (6 bases each). Germline CDR1 MNHEY, CDR2 SVGEGT. This CDR3 is built from 14 residues. Deletions cut 0 bases from V and 8 bases from J, with 11 bases between. CDR3 nucleotide sequence: TGTGCCAGCAGTTACTCCGCAAGGGGGGATGAGCAGTTCTTC. Translation: CASSYSARGDEQFF.

The chain combines TRBV4-3 with TRBJ2-7, with D perhaps TRBD2 (7 bases). This CDR3 comprises 14 residues. The germline V gene has CDR1 LGHNA and CDR2 YSLEER. Deletions cut 0 bases from V and 5 bases from J, with 11 bases between. The CDR3: CASSQDRGGNEQYF. The DNA for the CDR3 is TGCGCCAGCAGCCAAGATAGGGGGGGGAACGAGCAGTACTTC.

The chain couples TRBV4-3 to TRBJ1-2, with D perhaps TRBD1 (5 bases). Germline V CDR1 and CDR2: LGHNA, YSLEER. The germline V and J ends were trimmed by 1 base and 7 bases, with 25 bases remaining between them. The CDR3 contains 18 residues. The CDR3 DNA reads as TGCGCCAGCAGCCAAGTTGCGGGGCCTTTTGCCTTGGTTTTTGGCTACACCTTC. As protein: CASSQVAGPFALVFGYTF.

The chain joins TRBV6-2 or TRBV6-3 to TRBJ2-2; 10 nucleotides match TRBD2. The CDR3 is 16 residues long. Germline V gene data show CDR1 as MNHEY and CDR2 as SVGEGT. Trimming cost V 2 bases and J 3 bases; bases outside gene matches: 3. CDR3 in amino acids: CASSYRLAGDTGELFF. CDR3 in DNA: TGTGCCAGCAGTTACAGGCTAGCGGGAGACACCGGGGAGCTGTTTTTT.

This chain uses TRBV5-1 with TRBJ1-1; 8 bases line up with TRBD1. The CDR3 runs 15 residues. Germline CDR1 reads SGHRS; CDR2 reads YFSETQ. J lost 4 bases, V lost 2 bases, and 7 bases had no gene match. CDR3 region: CASSFGQGGSTEAFF. The CDR3 DNA is TGCGCCAGCAGCTTCGGACAGGGAGGTAGCACTGAAGCTTTCTTT.

The V gene is TRBV11-2, the J gene TRBJ2-2; 15 bases agree with TRBD2. Trimming cost V 2 bases and J 1 base; bases outside gene matches: 5. Germline CDR1 reads SGHAT; CDR2 reads FQNNGV. The CDR3 is 19 residues long. The CDR3 is CASSLRGLAGGKNTGELFF. CDR3 DNA: TGTGCCAGCAGCTTAAGGGGACTAGCGGGAGGCAAGAACACCGGGGAGCTGTTTTTT.

This chain joins TRBV24-1 and TRBJ1-5; a possible D gene is TRBD1 (6 bases). Germline loops: CDR1 KGHDR, CDR2 SFDVKD. The germline V and J ends were trimmed by 9 bases and 6 bases, with 14 bases remaining between them. CDR3 length: 13 amino acids. The CDR3 loop is CATPSAGAQPQHF. In DNA, the CDR3 is TGTGCCACCCCTTCAGCAGGGGCTCAGCCCCAGCATTTT.

This CDR3 is CATMDGWGYQPQHF. CDR3 bases: TGTGCCACCATGGACGGATGGGGCTATCAGCCCCAGCATTTT. The rearrangement uses TRBV28 and TRBJ1-5; maybe TRBD1 (5 bases). The CDR3 length is 14 residues. V was pared by 10 bases and J by 5 bases, with 18 bases between. Germline V gives CDR1 MDHEN, CDR2 SYDVKM.

V gene TRBV7-9 combines with J gene TRBJ2-7; the match to TRBD2 covers 8 bases. The CDR3 has 14 amino acids. CDR1 is SEHNR, CDR2 FQNEAQ, per germline (reference sequence). The ends lost 7 bases at V and 3 bases at J; junction bases unmatched: 8. CDR3: CASTPRGGGYEQYF. As DNA, the CDR3 is TGTGCCAGCACCCCCCGGGGGGGCGGCTACGAGCAGTACTTC.

V gene TRBV9 combines with J gene TRBJ2-7; the match to TRBD2 covers 7 bases. This CDR3 has 16 amino acids. Germline V gene lookup returns CDR1 SGDLS and CDR2 YYNGEE. The V gene end was trimmed by 0 bases and the J gene end by 2 bases; junction bases not matched to a gene: 8. CDR3 region: CASSVGPGGPTYEQYF. The CDR3 nucleotides are TGTGCCAGCAGCGTAGGACCGGGAGGCCCGACCTACGAGCAGTACTTC.

The gene calls are TRBV12-3 or TRBV12-4 and TRBJ2-1; TRBD2 might be the D (5 bases). This CDR3 has 13 residues. V was cut by 3 bases and J by 8 bases, with 11 bases left in between. The CDR3 sequence is CASSLVRVDEQFF. Here the CDR3 DNA reads TGTGCCAGCAGTTTGGTGCGGGTCGATGAGCAGTTCTTC.

The chain couples TRBV19 to TRBJ2-7; 9 bases line up with TRBD1. V trimming: 2 bases; J trimming: 4 bases; junction bases outside the gene matches: 6. The CDR3 spans 15 residues. CDR1 is LNHDA, CDR2 SQIVND, per germline (reference sequence). The DNA for the CDR3 is TGTGCCAGTAGTATAATCGGGACAGGGAGATACGAGCAGTACTTC. Amino acids: CASSIIGTGRYEQYF.

The V and J genes are TRBV6-5 and TRBJ1-1; D is unresolved. V lost 6 bases, J lost 1 base, and 15 bases lay in between. Germline CDR1 is MNHEY and CDR2 is SVGAGI. The CDR3 has 15 amino acids. The CDR3 loop reads CASRDFLGPNTEAFF. CDR3 DNA sequence: TGTGCCAGCAGGGACTTTTTAGGGCCGAACACTGAAGCTTTCTTT.

This chain links TRBV5-1 with TRBJ2-3; TRBD2 is a possible D gene (6 bases). Trimming stripped 2 bases from V and 3 bases from J, with 16 bases between. The germline V gene has CDR1 SGHRS and CDR2 YFSETQ. The CDR3 spans 16 residues. The CDR3 region is CASSLSAGSSTDTQYF. The CDR3 DNA reads as TGCGCCAGCAGCTTAAGTGCCGGGAGTTCAACAGATACGCAGTATTTT.